The 25 T cell receptor beta chains presented below share a single source sample, sequenced in a study of T cells after yellow fever vaccination. TCRdb used MiXCR to reprocess the 5' RACE reads, holding one entry per CDR3 protein. The table includes tens of thousands of distinct CDR3 sequences, about 10% detected once. Sequenced material: PBMCs, either bulk or a sorted T-cell subset (CD4+, CD8+, memory, or dextramer-sorted; not recorded which), taken less than 18 days after the first yellow fever vaccination. The receptors come from a man in his late teens or twenties who received the YFV17D yellow fever vaccine.

The chain recombines TRBV4-2 with TRBJ1-1, with 7 bases matching TRBD1. V gave up 6 bases and J gave up 1 base; unmatched junction bases: 5. This CDR3 region has 14 residues. CDR1 is LGHNA, CDR2 YNFKEQ, per germline. CDR3 amino acids: CASSIQGTNTEAFF. The CDR3 nucleotides read TGTGCCAGCAGTATACAGGGGACGAACACTGAAGCTTTCTTT.

This clonotype occurred many times. V and J are TRBV4-2 and TRBJ2-1; D perhaps matches TRBD2 (5 bases). Trimming shortened V by 4 bases and J by 4 bases, and 14 bases separated the two germline ends. CDR3 length equals 15 residues. The germline V gene has CDR1 LGHNA and CDR2 YNFKEQ. The CDR3 sequence: CASSPSQERYNEQFF. CDR3 bases: TGTGCCAGCAGCCCTAGTCAGGAGCGGTACAATGAGCAGTTCTTC.

This clonotype occurred many times. The chain couples TRBV5-6 to TRBJ2-7; D is unresolved. The ends were cut back, 1 base at V and 6 bases at J, with 8 bases in the middle. This CDR3 spans 12 amino acids. Per the germline V gene, CDR1 is SGHDT and CDR2 is YYEEEE. The CDR3 here is CASSLQDGEQYF. The CDR3, as DNA: TGTGCCAGCAGCTTGCAAGATGGCGAGCAGTACTTC.

This clonotype has at least ten counts. The rearrangement uses TRBV20-1 and TRBJ2-3; 12 bases align to TRBD2. From germline, CDR1 is DFQATT and CDR2 SNEGSKA (reference sequence). The CDR3 is made up of 18 amino acids. V was pared by 5 bases and J by 2 bases, with 14 bases of the junction left unmatched. CDR3 in amino acids: CSAYELAGGLGVTDTQYF. Here the CDR3 DNA reads TGCAGTGCTTACGAACTAGCGGGGGGTTTGGGGGTCACAGATACGCAGTATTTT.

At least ten counts were recorded for this clonotype. V is TRBV18 and J is TRBJ2-1; no clear D gene. The CDR3 runs 15 residues. Trimming took off 3 bases at V and 1 base at J, with 10 bases between the two ends. The germline gives CDR1 KGHSH, CDR2 LQKENI. As DNA, the CDR3 is TGTGCCAGCTCACCTTCGTACTCGTCCTACAATGAGCAGTTCTTC. Its translation is CASSPSYSSYNEQFF. Using reference TRBV18 and TRBJ2-1 for the parts outside the CDR3, the full variable domain is NAGVMQNPRHLVRRRGQEARLRCSPMKGHSHVYWYRQLPEEGLKFMVYLQKENIIDESGMPKERFSAEFPKEGPSILRIQQVVRGDSAAYFCASSPSYSSYNEQFFGPGTRLTVL.

This clonotype appeared many times. The chain uses TRBV7-6 and TRBJ2-1; 13 bases are shared with TRBD2. The V gene end was trimmed by 5 bases and the J gene end by 4 bases; junction bases not matched to a gene: 5. This CDR3 is 16 amino acids long. Germline-derived CDR1 and CDR2 are SGHVS and FNYEAQ. For the CDR3, the DNA is TGTGCCAGCAGCCCCGGGACTAGCGGGACTTACAATGAGCAGTTCTTC. Residues: CASSPGTSGTYNEQFF.

Many counts were recorded for this clonotype. The rearrangement joins TRBV29-1 to TRBJ1-2, with D hard to call. Trimming stripped 3 bases from V and 1 base from J, with 6 bases between. The CDR3 spans 12 residues. Looked up from germline, CDR1 is SQVTM and CDR2 is ANQGSEA. In DNA, the CDR3 is TGCAGCGTTGATGTCTATAACTATGGCTACACCTTC. Protein: CSVDVYNYGYTF.

CDR3 nucleotides: TGCGCCAGAAGCGGCAGGGGTAGCGGGGGGGCTGAGCAGTTCTTC. This encodes CARSGRGSGGAEQFF. This rearrangement joins TRBV5-1 to TRBJ2-1; 11 positions match TRBD2. CDR1 and CDR2 from the germline V gene are SGHRS and YFSETQ. The junction had 13 bases not matched to a gene; V was cut back by 8 bases and J by 9 bases. This CDR3 spans 15 amino acids.

This clonotype has ten or more counts. The chain combines TRBV27 with TRBJ2-6; D gene unclear. V lost 6 bases, J lost 0 bases, and 18 bases lay in between. The germline CDR1 and CDR2 sequences are MNHEY and SMNVEV (reference sequence). This CDR3 spans 18 amino acids. The CDR3 is CASRSTSSWRSGANVLTF. CDR3 coding DNA: TGTGCCAGCAGATCCACCTCGAGTTGGCGCTCTGGGGCCAACGTCCTGACTTTC.

This clonotype has at least ten counts. The chain employs TRBV18 and TRBJ1-5; D is uncertain. V was trimmed by 3 bases and J by 2 bases, leaving 11 bases between them. The CDR3 covers 15 residues. The V gene's germline CDR1 is KGHSH and CDR2 LQKENI. The CDR3 DNA is TGTGCCAGCTCACCTGTACCTATTGGCAATCAGCCCCAGCATTTT. This gives the protein CASSPVPIGNQPQHF.

This clonotype was seen ten or more times. The chain recombines TRBV29-1 with TRBJ1-1, with D possibly being TRBD1 (6 bases). CDR3 length: 14 amino acids. Between the trimmed V and J ends, which lost 4 bases and 2 bases, there was a span of 14 bases. CDR1 and CDR2 from the germline V gene are SQVTM and ANQGSEA. This CDR3 is CSVGRTAFNTEAFF. The CDR3 DNA reads as TGCAGCGTTGGACGGACAGCATTTAACACTGAAGCTTTCTTT.

This clonotype occurred many times. This chain links TRBV3-1 with TRBJ2-3, with 8 bases aligning to TRBD2. V trimming: 0 bases; J trimming: 0 bases; junction bases outside the gene matches: 2. Germline assignment: CDR1 LGHDT and CDR2 YNNKEL (reference sequence). This CDR3 contains 16 residues. The CDR3 here is CASSQEASGSTDTQYF. For the CDR3, the DNA is TGTGCCAGCAGCCAAGAGGCTAGCGGGAGCACAGATACGCAGTATTTT.

This clonotype was recorded a few times. The genes are TRBV20-1 and TRBJ2-7; no definite D call. The CDR3 is 14 amino acids. Germline assignment: CDR1 DFQATT and CDR2 SNEGSKA (reference sequence). The CDR3 DNA reads as TGCAGCGCTACCCCGAACGCACTCAACTACGAGCAGTACGTC. This sequence encodes CSATPNALNYEQYV.

This clonotype was detected ten times or more. The gene calls are TRBV10-2 and TRBJ2-4; maybe TRBD2 (5 bases). There are 17 residues in the CDR3. V was cut by 5 bases and J by 0 bases, with 17 bases left in between. Germline V gene lookup returns CDR1 WSHSY and CDR2 SAAADI. This CDR3 is CASSKSLIGLAKNIQYF. In DNA, the CDR3 is TGCGCCAGCAGTAAGAGCCTCATAGGACTAGCCAAAAACATTCAGTACTTC.

This clonotype was seen many times. This rearrangement joins TRBV20-1 to TRBJ1-5, with 7 bases matching TRBD1. The CDR3 totals 13 residues. Germline values: CDR1 DFQATT, CDR2 SNEGSKA (reference sequence). Germline trimming cut 5 bases from V and 3 bases from J; bases unmatched to any gene: 4. CDR3 loop: CSALDRLNQPQHF. CDR3 bases: TGCAGTGCTTTGGACAGGCTCAATCAGCCCCAGCATTTT.

This clonotype was observed many times. The V gene is TRBV7-2, the J gene TRBJ2-5; 8 nucleotides match TRBD2. J gave up 0 bases and V 5 bases, and 11 bases lay outside the gene matches. The CDR3 sequence is 17 residues long. The germline CDR1 and CDR2 sequences are SGHTA and FQGNSA. The CDR3 DNA follows: TGTGCCAGCAGCCCCCGGGGAGGCGGGGGGTACCAAGAGACCCAGTACTTC. It encodes CASSPRGGGGYQETQYF. Based on the CDR3 plus reference TRBV7-2 and TRBJ2-5, the full variable domain is GAGVSQSPSNKVTEKGKDVELRCDPISGHTALYWYRQSLGQGLEFLIYFQGNSAPDKSGLPSDRFSAERTGGSVSTLTIQRTQQEDSAVYLCASSPRGGGGYQETQYFGPGTRLLVL.

In the case of this clonotype: A single base separates this from a much larger clone, so it may be a read error. The chain uses TRBV7-2 and TRBJ1-4; D gene uncertain. The germline CDR1 and CDR2 sequences are SGHTA and FQGNSA. The CDR3 is 13 amino acids. The CDR3 loop is CASSFGVGEILFF. The CDR3 nucleotides are TGTGCCAGCAGCTTTGGGGTCGGTGAAATACTGTTTTTT.

This clonotype was seen repeatedly, ten times or more. The chain has TRBV6-5 and TRBJ2-1, with D possibly being TRBD1 (6 bases). The V end lost 0 bases, the J end lost 1 base, and 19 bases lay between the germline ends. Looked up from germline, CDR1 is MNHEY and CDR2 is SVGAGI. The CDR3 runs 19 residues. The CDR3 DNA reads as TGTGCCAGCAGTTACTCAGGACAGTGGCTGAAAGTTTCCTACAATGAGCAGTTCTTC. It is translated as CASSYSGQWLKVSYNEQFF.

This clonotype was counted a few times. The rearrangement uses TRBV28 and TRBJ2-6; a weak D match, TRBD2 (6 bases). The length of the CDR3 is 18 residues. The germline V and J ends were trimmed by 6 bases and 0 bases, with 18 bases remaining between them. Germline CDR1 and CDR2: MDHEN and SYDVKM. DNA of the CDR3: TGTGCCAGCAGGCTCTACTCGGGACTCAGCTCTGGGGCCAACGTCCTGACTTTC. Amino acids: CASRLYSGLSSGANVLTF.

This clonotype has ten or more counts. The chain's CDR3 is CASTNSGNTIYF. CDR3 nucleotides: TGTGCCAGCACCAACTCTGGAAACACCATATATTTT. The chain is built from TRBV12-3 or TRBV12-4 and TRBJ1-3; D is unclear. The CDR3 is 12 amino acids. The ends were cut back, 7 bases at V and 0 bases at J, with 4 bases in the middle.

This clonotype was seen ten or more times. The chain carries TRBV5-1 and TRBJ2-3; 12 nucleotides match TRBD2. With 9 bases clipped from V and 5 bases from J, the junction kept 16 bases outside the gene matches. Germline CDR1 and CDR2: SGHRS and YFSETQ. This CDR3 contains 17 residues. CDR3 nucleotide sequence: TGCGCCACCTCTTTATCTGCTAGCGGGGGGGCCCAAGATACGCAGTATTTT. Translation: CATSLSASGGAQDTQYF.

This clonotype was counted at least ten times. V and J are TRBV5-8 and TRBJ2-5; D unresolved. Germline V lookup: CDR1 SGHTS, CDR2 YDEGEE. The CDR3 has 15 amino acids. Between the trimmed V and J ends, which lost 4 bases and 0 bases, there was a span of 13 bases. DNA for the CDR3: TGTGCCAGCAGCCGCGACATGGTCAACCAAGAGACCCAGTACTTC. Residues: CASSRDMVNQETQYF.

Only a few counts were recorded for this clonotype. V gene TRBV7-3 combines with J gene TRBJ2-3; maybe TRBD2 (6 bases). Germline lookup yields CDR1 SGHTA and CDR2 FQGTGA. V was pared by 4 bases and J by 5 bases, with 19 bases between. This CDR3 is 16 amino acids long. CDR3 protein: CASSSAVGGYRDTQYF. The CDR3 bases are TGTGCCAGCAGCTCGGCGGTGGGGGGTTATAGAGATACGCAGTATTTT.

This clonotype was counted at least ten times. CDR3 in amino acids: CASSLAWGTSGAYEQYF. In DNA, the CDR3 is TGTGCCAGCAGCTTGGCCTGGGGGACTAGCGGGGCCTACGAGCAGTACTTC. The rearrangement links TRBV5-4 to TRBJ2-7; TRBD2 aligns across 13 bases. CDR1 is SGHNT and CDR2 is YYREEE in the germline V gene (reference sequence). J gave up 2 bases and V 0 bases, and 5 bases lay outside the gene matches. This CDR3 has 17 residues.

This clonotype was seen ten or more times. This sequence joins TRBV28 and TRBJ2-5; possibly TRBD2 for D (6 bases). V dropped 5 bases and J dropped 5 bases, with 21 bases sitting between them. CDR1 is MDHEN, CDR2 SYDVKM, per germline. CDR3 size: 16 residues. The CDR3 spells CASSPRLGVTTETQYF. Here the CDR3 DNA reads TGTGCCAGCAGTCCCCGACTAGGAGTCACAACGGAGACCCAGTACTTC.